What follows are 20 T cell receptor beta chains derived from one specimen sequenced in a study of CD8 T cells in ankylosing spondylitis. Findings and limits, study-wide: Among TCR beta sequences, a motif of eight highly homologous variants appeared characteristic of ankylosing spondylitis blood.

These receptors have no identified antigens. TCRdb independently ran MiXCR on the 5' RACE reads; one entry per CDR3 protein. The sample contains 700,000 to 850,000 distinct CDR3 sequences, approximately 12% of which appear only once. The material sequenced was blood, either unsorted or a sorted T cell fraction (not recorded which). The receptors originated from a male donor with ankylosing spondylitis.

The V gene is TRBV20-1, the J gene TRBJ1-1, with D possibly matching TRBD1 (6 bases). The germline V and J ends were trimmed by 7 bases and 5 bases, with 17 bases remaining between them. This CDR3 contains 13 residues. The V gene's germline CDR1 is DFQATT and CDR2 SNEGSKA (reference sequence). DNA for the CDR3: TGCAGTGGCCCAGGGGTGGGGTATACTGAAGCTTTCTTT. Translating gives CSGPGVGYTEAFF.

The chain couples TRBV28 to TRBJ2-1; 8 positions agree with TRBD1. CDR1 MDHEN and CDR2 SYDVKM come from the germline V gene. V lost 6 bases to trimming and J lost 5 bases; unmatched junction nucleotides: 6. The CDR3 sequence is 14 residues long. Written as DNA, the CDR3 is TGTGCCAGCAGCCCCTCGGACAGGGACAATGAGCAGTTCTTC. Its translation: CASSPSDRDNEQFF.

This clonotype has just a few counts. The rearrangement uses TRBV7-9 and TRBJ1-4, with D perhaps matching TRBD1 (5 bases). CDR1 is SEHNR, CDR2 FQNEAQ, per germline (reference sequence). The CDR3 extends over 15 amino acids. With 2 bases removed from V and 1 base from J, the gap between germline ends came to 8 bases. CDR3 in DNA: TGTGCCAGCAGCTTATTCAGGGAAACTAATGAAAAACTGTTTTTT. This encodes CASSLFRETNEKLFF.

The CDR3 here is CASSSQVGEMNTEAFF. In DNA form, the CDR3 reads TGTGCCAGCAGCTCGCAAGTCGGGGAAATGAACACTGAAGCTTTCTTT. The genes are TRBV9 and TRBJ1-1; D call uncertain. CDR3 size: 16 residues. Germline loops: CDR1 SGDLS, CDR2 YYNGEE. V dropped 4 bases and J dropped 0 bases, with 16 bases sitting between them.

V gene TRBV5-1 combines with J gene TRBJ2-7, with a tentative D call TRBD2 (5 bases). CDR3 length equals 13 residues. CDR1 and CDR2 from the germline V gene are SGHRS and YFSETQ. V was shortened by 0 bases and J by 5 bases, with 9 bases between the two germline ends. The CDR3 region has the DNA TGCGCCAGCAGCTTGGCCGGGATCCACGAGCAGTACTTC. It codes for CASSLAGIHEQYF.

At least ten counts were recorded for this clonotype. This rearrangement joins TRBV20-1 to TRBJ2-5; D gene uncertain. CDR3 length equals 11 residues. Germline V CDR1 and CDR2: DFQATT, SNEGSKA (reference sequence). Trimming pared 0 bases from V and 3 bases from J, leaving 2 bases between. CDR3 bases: TGCAGTGCTAGAGATAAAGAGACCCAGTACTTC. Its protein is CSARDKETQYF.

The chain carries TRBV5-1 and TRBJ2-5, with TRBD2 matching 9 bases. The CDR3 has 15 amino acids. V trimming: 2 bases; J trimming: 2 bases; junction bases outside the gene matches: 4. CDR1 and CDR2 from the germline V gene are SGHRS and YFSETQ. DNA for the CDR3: TGCGCCAGCAGCTTTAGCGGGAGAGGGCAAGAGACCCAGTACTTC. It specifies CASSFSGRGQETQYF.

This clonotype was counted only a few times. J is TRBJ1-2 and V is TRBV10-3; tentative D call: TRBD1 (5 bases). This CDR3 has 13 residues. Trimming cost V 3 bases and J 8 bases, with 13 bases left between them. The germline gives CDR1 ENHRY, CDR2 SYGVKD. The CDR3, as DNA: TGTGCCATCAGTGACAGGGCTCCTCGAGGCTACACCTTC. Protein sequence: CAISDRAPRGYTF.

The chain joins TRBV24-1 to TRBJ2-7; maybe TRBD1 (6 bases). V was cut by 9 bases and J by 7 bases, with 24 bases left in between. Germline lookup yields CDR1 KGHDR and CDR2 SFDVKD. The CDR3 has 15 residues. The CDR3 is CATQGTRGDTGEQYF. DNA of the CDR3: TGTGCCACCCAGGGAACTAGAGGGGACACAGGAGAGCAGTACTTC.

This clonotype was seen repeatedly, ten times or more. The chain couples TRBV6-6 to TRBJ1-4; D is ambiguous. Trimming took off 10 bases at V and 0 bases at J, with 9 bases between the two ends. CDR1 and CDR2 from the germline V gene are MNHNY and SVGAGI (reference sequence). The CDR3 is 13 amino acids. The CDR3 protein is CATERATNEKLFF. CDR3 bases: TGTGCCACCGAACGCGCAACTAATGAAAAACTGTTTTTT.

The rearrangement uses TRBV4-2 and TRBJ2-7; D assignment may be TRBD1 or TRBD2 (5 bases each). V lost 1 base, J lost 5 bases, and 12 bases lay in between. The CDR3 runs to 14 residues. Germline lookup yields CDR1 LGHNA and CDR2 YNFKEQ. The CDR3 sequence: CASSQGQGRDEQYF. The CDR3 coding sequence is TGTGCCAGCAGCCAAGGTCAGGGACGAGACGAGCAGTACTTC.

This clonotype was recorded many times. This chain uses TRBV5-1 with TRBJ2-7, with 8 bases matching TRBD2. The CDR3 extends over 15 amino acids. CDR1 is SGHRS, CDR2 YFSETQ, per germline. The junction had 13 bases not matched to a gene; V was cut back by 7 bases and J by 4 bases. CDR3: CASGITSGLTYEQYF. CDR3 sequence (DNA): TGCGCCAGCGGAATTACTAGCGGCCTGACTTACGAGCAGTACTTC.

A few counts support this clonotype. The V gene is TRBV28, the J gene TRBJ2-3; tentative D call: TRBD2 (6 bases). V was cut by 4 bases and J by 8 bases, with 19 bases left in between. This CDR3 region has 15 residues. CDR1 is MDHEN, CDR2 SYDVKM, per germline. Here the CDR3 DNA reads TGTGCCAGCAGTTATCCACCGACTAGTTCTATTACGCAGTATTTT. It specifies CASSYPPTSSITQYF. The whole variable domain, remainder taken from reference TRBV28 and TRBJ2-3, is DVKVTQSSRYLVKRTGEKVFLECVQDMDHENMFWYRQDPGLGLRLIYFSYDVKMKEKGDIPEGYSVSREKKERFSLILESASTNQTSMYLCASSYPPTSSITQYFGPGTRLTVL.

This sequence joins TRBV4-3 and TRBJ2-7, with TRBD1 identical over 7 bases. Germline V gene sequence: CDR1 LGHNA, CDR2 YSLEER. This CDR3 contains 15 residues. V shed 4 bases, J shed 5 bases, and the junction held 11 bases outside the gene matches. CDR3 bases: TGCGCCAGCAGCCCCCGGGACAGCTTTAACGACGAGCAGTACTTC. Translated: CASSPRDSFNDEQYF.

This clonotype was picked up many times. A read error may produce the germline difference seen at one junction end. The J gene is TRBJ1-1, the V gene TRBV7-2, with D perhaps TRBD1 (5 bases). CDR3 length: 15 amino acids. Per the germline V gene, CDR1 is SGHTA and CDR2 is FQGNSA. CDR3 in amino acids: CASSLAGTANTEAFF. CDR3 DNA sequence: TGCGCCAGCAGCTTAGCCGGGACGGCGAACACTGAAGCTTTCTTT. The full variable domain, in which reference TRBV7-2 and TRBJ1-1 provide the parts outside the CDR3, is GAGVSQSPSNKVTEKGKDVELRCDPISGHTALYWYRQSLGQGLEFLIYFQGNSAPDKSGLPSDRFSAERTGGSVSTLTIQRTQQEDSAVYLCASSLAGTANTEAFFGQGTRLTVV.

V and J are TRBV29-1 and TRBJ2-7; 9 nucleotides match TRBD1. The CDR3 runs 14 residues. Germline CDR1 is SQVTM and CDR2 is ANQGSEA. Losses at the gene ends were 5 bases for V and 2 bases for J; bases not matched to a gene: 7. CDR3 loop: CSVIRQGVAYEQYF. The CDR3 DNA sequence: TGCAGCGTTATTCGACAGGGGGTGGCCTACGAGCAGTACTTC.

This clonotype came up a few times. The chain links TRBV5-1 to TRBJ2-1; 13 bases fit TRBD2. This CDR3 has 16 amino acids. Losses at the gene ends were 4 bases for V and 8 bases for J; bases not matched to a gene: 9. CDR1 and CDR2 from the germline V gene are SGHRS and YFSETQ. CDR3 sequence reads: CASSPWTSGRTDEQFF. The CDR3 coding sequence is TGCGCCAGCAGCCCGTGGACTAGCGGGAGAACGGATGAGCAGTTCTTC.

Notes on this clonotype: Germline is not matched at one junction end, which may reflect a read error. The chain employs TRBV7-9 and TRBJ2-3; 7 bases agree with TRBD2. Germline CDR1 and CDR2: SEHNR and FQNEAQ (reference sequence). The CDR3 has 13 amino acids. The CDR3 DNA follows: TGCCAGCGGGGTGGAGGAGGGGAAGATACGCAGTATTTT. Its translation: CQRGGGGEDTQYF.

In DNA, the CDR3 is TGTGCCAGCAGCGGCAGGGGGAGCTCCTACAATGAGCAGTTCTTC. It encodes CASSGRGSSYNEQFF. The chain is built from TRBV21-1 and TRBJ2-1; the listed D gene, TRBD1, was not tested against the DNA. TRBV21-1 is a pseudogene. The CDR3 extends over 15 amino acids.

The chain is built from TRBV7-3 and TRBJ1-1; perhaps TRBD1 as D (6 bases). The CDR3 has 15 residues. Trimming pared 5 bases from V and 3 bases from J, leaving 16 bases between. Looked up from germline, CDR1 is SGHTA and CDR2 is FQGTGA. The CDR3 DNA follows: TGTGCCAGCAGCCTACAGGGTATTCGGGACACTGAAGCTTTCTTT. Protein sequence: CASSLQGIRDTEAFF. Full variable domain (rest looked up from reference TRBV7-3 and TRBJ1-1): GAGVSQTPSNKVTEKGKYVELRCDPISGHTALYWYRQSLGQGPEFLIYFQGTGAADDSGLPNDRFFAVRPEGSVSTLKIQRTERGDSAVYLCASSLQGIRDTEAFFGQGTRLTVV.